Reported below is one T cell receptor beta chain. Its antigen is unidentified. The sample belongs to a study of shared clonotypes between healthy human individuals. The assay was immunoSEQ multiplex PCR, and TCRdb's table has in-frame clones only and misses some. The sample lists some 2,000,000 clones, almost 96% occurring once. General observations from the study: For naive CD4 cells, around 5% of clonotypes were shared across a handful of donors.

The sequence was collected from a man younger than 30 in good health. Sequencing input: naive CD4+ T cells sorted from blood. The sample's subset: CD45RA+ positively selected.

The CDR3 DNA follows: TGTGCCAGCAGCCAAGTTCAGTATGAGCAGTTCTTC. Residues: CASSQVQYEQFF. The V gene is TRBV4-2, the J gene TRBJ2-1; D remains ambiguous. Deletions cut 1 base from V and 8 bases from J, with 6 bases between. The CDR3 contains 12 residues. CDR1 LGHNA and CDR2 YNFKEQ come from the germline V gene.